A single TCR beta chain is shown here with its context. Its target is unknown. This entry belongs to a study of cytomegalovirus exposure and HLA in healthy donors. The donors belonged to the roughly 130-subject validation cohort, separate from the 666-subject first cohort. Germline V gene data show CDR1 as PRHDT and CDR2 as FYEKMQ (reference sequence). V was trimmed by 0 bases and J by 3 bases, leaving 9 bases between them. The CDR3 is 14 residues long. General observations from the study: The tendency of first-cohort TCR clusters to co-occur in the 100 to 150 validation repertoires emerged from a later analysis. It was reported that the classifier diagnosed cytomegalovirus status with high specificity and sensitivity in both the original and validation cohorts. Researchers catalogued approximately 170 TCR beta chains as cytomegalovirus-associated.

Only in-frame clones appear in the TCRdb table, and some are missing; sequencing was by immunoSEQ multiplex PCR. The top ten clones hold approximately 12% of a sample with 200,000 to 250,000 clones, less than 90% of them seen once. Sequencing was performed on PBMCs. This chain connects TRBV13 to TRBJ2-7; D call uncertain. This TCR came from a man aged 18 to 30 in good health and CMV-seropositive. CDR3 sequence: CASSLGQIVYEQYF. The CDR3 bases are TGTGCCAGCAGCTTAGGCCAGATCGTCTACGAGCAGTACTTC.